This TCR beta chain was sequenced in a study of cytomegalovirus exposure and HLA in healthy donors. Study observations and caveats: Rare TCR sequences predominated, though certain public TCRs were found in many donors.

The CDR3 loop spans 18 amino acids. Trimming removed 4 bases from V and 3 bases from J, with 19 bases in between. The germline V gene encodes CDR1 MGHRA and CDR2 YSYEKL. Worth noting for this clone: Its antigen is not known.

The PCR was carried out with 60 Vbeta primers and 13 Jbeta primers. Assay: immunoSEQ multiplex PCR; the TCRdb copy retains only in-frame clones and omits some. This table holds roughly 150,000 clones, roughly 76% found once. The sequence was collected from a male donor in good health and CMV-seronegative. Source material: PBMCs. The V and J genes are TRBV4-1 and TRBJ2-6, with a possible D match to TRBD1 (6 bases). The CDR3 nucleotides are TGCGCCAGCAGCCGCCACTGGGGGCGTTCGATTGGGGCCAACGTCCTGACTTTC. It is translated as CASSRHWGRSIGANVLTF.